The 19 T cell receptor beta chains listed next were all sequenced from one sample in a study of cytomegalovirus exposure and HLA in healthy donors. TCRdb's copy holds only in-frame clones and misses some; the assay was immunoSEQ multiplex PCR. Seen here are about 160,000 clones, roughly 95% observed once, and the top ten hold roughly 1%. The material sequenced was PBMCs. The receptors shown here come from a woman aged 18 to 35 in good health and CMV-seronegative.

As DNA, the CDR3 is TGCGCCAGCAGCTTGCGGCTCGCCTCGGGAGAGACCCAGTACTTC. This codes for CASSLRLASGETQYF. The chain links TRBV5-1 to TRBJ2-5; the D is unclear. This CDR3 spans 15 amino acids. Germline values: CDR1 SGHRS, CDR2 YFSETQ. The V and J ends lost 1 base and 4 bases respectively, with 14 bases between them.

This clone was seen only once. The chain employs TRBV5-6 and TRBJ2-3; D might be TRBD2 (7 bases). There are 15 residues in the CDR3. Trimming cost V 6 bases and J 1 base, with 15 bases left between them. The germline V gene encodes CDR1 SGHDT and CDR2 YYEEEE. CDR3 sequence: CASILMGGRTDTQYF. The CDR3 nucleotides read TGTGCCAGCATCCTGATGGGGGGGCGCACAGATACGCAGTATTTT.

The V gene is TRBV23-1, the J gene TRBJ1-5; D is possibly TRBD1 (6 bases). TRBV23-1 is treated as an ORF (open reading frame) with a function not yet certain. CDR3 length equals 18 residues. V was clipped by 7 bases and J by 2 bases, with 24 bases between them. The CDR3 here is CASKGEWGTGPCNQPQHF. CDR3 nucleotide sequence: TGCGCCAGCAAGGGGGAGTGGGGCACAGGGCCCTGCAATCAGCCCCAGCATTTT.

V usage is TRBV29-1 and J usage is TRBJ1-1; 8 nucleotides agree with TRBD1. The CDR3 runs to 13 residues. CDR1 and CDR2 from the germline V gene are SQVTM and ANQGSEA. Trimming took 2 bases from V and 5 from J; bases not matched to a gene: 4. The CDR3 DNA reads TGCAGCGTTGAACAGGACAGGGAAACTGAAGCTTTCTTT. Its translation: CSVEQDRETEAFF. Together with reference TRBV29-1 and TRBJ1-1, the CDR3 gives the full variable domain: SAVISQKPSRDICQRGTSLTIQCQVDSQVTMMFWYRQQPGQSLTLIATANQGSEATYESGFVIDKFPISRPNLTFSTLTVSNMSPEDSSIYLCSVEQDRETEAFFGQGTRLTVV.

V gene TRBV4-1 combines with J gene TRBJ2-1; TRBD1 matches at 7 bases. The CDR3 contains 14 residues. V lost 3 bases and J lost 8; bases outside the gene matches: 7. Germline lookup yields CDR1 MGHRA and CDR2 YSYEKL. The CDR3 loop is CASSQAQGVYEQFF. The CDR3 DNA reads TGCGCCAGCAGCCAGGCGCAGGGGGTCTATGAGCAGTTCTTC.

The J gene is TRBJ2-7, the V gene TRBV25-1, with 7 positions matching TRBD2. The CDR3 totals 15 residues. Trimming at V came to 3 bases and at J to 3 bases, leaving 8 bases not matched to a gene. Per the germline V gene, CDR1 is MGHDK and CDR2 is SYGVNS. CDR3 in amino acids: CASSEAGERGYEQYF. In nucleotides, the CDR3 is TGTGCCAGCAGTGAGGCGGGAGAGAGGGGCTACGAGCAGTACTTC.

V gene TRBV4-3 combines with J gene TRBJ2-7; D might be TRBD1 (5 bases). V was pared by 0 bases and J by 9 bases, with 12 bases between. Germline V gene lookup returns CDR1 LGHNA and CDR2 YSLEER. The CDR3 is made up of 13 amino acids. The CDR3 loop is CASSQDAGLGQYF. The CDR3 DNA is TGCGCCAGCAGCCAAGATGCAGGGTTGGGGCAGTACTTC.

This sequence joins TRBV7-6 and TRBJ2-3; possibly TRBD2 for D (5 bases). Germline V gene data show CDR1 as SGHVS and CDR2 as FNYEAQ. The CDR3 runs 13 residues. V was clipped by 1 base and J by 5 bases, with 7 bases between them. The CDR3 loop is CASSLEEGDTQYF. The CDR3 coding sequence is TGTGCCAGCAGCTTAGAAGAGGGAGATACGCAGTATTTT.

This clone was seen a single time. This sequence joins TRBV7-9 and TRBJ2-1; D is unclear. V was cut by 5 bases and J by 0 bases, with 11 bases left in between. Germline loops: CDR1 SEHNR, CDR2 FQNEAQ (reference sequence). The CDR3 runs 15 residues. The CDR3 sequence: CASSQLVSSYNEQFF. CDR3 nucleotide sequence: TGTGCCAGCAGCCAACTTGTAAGCTCCTACAATGAGCAGTTCTTC.

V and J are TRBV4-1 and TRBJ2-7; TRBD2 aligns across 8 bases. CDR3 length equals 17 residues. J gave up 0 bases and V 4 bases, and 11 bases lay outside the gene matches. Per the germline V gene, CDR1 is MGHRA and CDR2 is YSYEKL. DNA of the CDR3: TGCGCCAGCAGCCGCGGAGGGGTGCGGGGGGACTCCTACGAGCAGTACTTC. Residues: CASSRGGVRGDSYEQYF.

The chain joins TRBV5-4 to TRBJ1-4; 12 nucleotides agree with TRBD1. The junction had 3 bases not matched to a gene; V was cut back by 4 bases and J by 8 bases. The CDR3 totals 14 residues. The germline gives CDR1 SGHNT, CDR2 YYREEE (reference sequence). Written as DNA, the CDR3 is TGTGCCAGCAGCCGGGACAGGGGGCAGGAAAAACTGTTTTTT. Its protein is CASSRDRGQEKLFF. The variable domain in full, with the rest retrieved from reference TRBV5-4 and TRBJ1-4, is ETGVTQSPTHLIKTRGQQVTLRCSSQSGHNTVSWYQQALGQGPQFIFQYYREEENGRGNFPPRFSGLQFPNYSSELNVNALELDDSALYLCASSRDRGQEKLFFGSGTQLSVL.

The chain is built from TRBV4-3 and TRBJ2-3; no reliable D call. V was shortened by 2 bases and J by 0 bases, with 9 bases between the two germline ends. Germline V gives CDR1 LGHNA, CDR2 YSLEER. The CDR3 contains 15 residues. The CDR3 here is CASSQSITSTDTQYF. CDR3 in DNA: TGCGCCAGCAGCCAATCGATTACTAGCACAGATACGCAGTATTTT.

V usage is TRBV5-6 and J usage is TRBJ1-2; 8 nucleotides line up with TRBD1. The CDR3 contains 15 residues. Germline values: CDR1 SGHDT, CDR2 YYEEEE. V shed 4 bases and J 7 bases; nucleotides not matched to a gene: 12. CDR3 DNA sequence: TGTGCCAGCAGCCAACGTGGACAGGGAAAGGGTGGCTACACCTTC. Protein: CASSQRGQGKGGYTF.

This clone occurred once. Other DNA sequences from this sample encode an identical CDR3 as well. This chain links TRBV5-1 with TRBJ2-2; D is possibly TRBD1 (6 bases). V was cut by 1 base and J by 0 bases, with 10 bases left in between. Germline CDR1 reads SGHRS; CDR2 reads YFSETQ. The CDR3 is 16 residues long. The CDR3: CASSLSPGANTGELFF. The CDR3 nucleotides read TGCGCCAGCAGCTTGTCTCCAGGGGCGAACACCGGGGAGCTGTTTTTT.

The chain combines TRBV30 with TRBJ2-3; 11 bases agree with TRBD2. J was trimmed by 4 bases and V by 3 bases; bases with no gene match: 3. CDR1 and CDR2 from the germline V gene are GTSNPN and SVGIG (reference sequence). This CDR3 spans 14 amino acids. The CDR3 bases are TGTGCCTGGAGGCCGGGACTAGCGGCAGATACGCAGTATTTT. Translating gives CAWRPGLAADTQYF.

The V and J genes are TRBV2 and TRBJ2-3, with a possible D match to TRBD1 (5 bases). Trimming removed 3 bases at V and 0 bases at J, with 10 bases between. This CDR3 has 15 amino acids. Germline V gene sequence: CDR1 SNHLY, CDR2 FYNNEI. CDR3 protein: CASSDQGISTDTQYF. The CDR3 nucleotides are TGTGCCAGCAGTGACCAGGGAATTAGCACAGATACGCAGTATTTT.

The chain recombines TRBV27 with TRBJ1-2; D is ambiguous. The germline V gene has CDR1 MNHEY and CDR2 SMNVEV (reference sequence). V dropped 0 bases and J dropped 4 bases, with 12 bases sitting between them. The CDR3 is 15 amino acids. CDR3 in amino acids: CASSLSIGGSYGYTF. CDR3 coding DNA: TGTGCCAGCAGTTTATCGATAGGCGGGAGCTATGGCTACACCTTC.

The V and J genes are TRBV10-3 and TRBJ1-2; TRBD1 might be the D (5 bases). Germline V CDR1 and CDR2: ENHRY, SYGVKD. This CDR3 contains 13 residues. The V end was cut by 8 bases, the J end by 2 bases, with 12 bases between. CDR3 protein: CAISQAGNYGYTF. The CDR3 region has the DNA TGTGCCATCTCCCAAGCAGGGAACTATGGCTACACCTTC.

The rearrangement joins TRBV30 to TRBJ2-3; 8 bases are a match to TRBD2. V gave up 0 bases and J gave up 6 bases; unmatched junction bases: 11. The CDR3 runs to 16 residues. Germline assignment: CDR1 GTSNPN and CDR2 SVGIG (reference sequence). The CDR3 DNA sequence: TGTGCCTGGAGTGTAGCGGCGGGGGGTAGTGGGGATACGCAGTATTTT. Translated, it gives CAWSVAAGGSGDTQYF.